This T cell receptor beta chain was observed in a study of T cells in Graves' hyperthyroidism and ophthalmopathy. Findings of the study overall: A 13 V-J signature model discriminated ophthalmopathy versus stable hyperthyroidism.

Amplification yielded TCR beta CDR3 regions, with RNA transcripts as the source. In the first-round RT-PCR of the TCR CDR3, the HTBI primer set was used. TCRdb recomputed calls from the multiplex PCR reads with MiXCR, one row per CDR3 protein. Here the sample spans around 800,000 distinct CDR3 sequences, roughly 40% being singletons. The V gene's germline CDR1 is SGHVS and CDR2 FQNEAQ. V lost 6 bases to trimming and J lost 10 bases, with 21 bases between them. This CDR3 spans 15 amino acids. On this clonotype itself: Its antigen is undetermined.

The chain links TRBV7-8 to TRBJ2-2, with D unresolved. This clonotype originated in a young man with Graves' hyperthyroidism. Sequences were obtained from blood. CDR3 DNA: TGTGCCAGCAGTTATAACAATGCAATTTTCGCGGAGCTGTTTTTT. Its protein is CASSYNNAIFAELFF.